Shown below are 19 T cell receptor beta chains from a single sample sequenced in a study of T cells expressing NK-cell markers. TCRdb reprocessed the 5' RACE reads, with one entry per CDR3 protein and no DNA. The sample data list about 160,000 distinct CDR3 sequences. Sequencing used blood T cells: a sorted CD56 or NKG2C T cell subset, CD4+ or CD8+ T cells, or bulk PBMC T cells (not recorded which). The receptors shown here come from a woman aged 18 to 69 in good health.

This chain connects TRBV28 to TRBJ1-2. CDR1 and CDR2 from the germline V gene are MDHEN and SYDVKM. The CDR3 has 11 amino acids. This CDR3 is CASTNPYGYTF.

The chain employs TRBV28 and TRBJ2-3; with no DNA, the TCRdb D assignment of TRBD2 cannot be verified. Germline CDR1 MDHEN, CDR2 SYDVKM. This CDR3 contains 14 residues. The CDR3 reads CASSFQGRTDTQYF.

V usage is TRBV6-5 and J usage is TRBJ1-6; TCRdb selects TRBD1, and the lack of DNA leaves this call unchecked. This CDR3 spans 14 amino acids. Germline V gives CDR1 MNHEY, CDR2 SVGAGI. The CDR3 reads CASSYGQGASPLHF.

The rearrangement joins TRBV5-8 to TRBJ1-5. This CDR3 has 16 amino acids. In germline, CDR1 is SGHTS, CDR2 YDEGEE. CDR3 amino acids: CASSFGGWKGGQPQHF.

J is TRBJ1-5 and V is TRBV6-5; the TCRdb D gene call, TRBD1, has no DNA to confirm it. Germline V lookup: CDR1 MNHEY, CDR2 SVGAGI. The CDR3 loop spans 15 amino acids. This CDR3 reads CASSYSRRGDQPQHF.

The rearrangement uses TRBV7-3 and TRBJ2-1; there is no DNA to check the TCRdb D call of TRBD1. The CDR3 loop spans 17 amino acids. CDR1 is SGHTA, CDR2 FQGTGA, per germline. This CDR3 reads CASSQGTGGGSYNEQFF.

This chain joins TRBV6-2 or TRBV6-3 and TRBJ2-5; TCRdb's D call of TRBD2 is untestable without DNA. Germline V gives CDR1 MNHEY, CDR2 SVGEGT. The CDR3 runs to 14 residues. This chain's CDR3 is CASSTHPTQETQYF.

V gene TRBV6-2 or TRBV6-3 combines with J gene TRBJ2-7; the D call of TRBD1 rests on TCRdb alone, since no DNA is present to check it. CDR1 is MNHEY and CDR2 is SVGEGT in the germline V gene. CDR3 length: 16 residues. The CDR3 region is CASRRQTGTGVAEQYF.

The chain links TRBV9 to TRBJ1-1. The germline CDR1 and CDR2 sequences are SGDLS and YYNGEE. The CDR3 loop spans 14 amino acids. The CDR3 loop reads CASSVASVNTEAFF.

V and J are TRBV5-1 and TRBJ2-5; the TCRdb D gene call, TRBD1, has no DNA to confirm it. This CDR3 spans 13 amino acids. The germline gives CDR1 SGHRS, CDR2 YFSETQ. CDR3 protein: CASSRDTVQTQYF.

V and J are TRBV4-1 and TRBJ1-5; the D call of TRBD1 rests on TCRdb alone, since no DNA is present to check it. The CDR3 loop spans 14 amino acids. CDR1 and CDR2 (germline): MGHRA, YSYEKL. The CDR3 reads CASSEGGGNQPQHF.

V usage is TRBV5-1 and J usage is TRBJ2-1. CDR1 is SGHRS, CDR2 YFSETQ, per germline. The CDR3 contains 14 residues. The CDR3 loop reads CASRPGLPNNEQFF.

This chain connects TRBV12-3 or TRBV12-4 to TRBJ2-1; TCRdb gives TRBD2 as the D gene, but with no DNA this cannot be confirmed. The CDR3 spans 16 residues. The chain's CDR3 is CASSFSGRAIGNEQFF.

The chain employs TRBV28 and TRBJ2-1; TCRdb proposes TRBD1, but this gene call is untestable without DNA. Per germline, CDR1 MDHEN and CDR2 SYDVKM. This CDR3 is built from 16 residues. The CDR3 reads CASSSDSTISYNEQFF.

The rearrangement joins TRBV12-3 or TRBV12-4 to TRBJ2-5; TCRdb's D call, TRBD1, is unchecked because there is no DNA. The CDR3 loop spans 14 amino acids. Here the CDR3 reads CASSFPGERETQYF.

The chain joins TRBV6-1 to TRBJ1-5; TCRdb calls TRBD1, which cannot be checked without DNA. The CDR3 spans 13 residues. The germline gives CDR1 MNHNS, CDR2 SASEGT. CDR3 amino acids: CASLQGGNQPQHF.

This chain uses TRBV6-1 with TRBJ1-3. This CDR3 region has 14 residues. Germline CDR1 and CDR2: MNHNS and SASEGT. The CDR3 region is CASSDSGDGNTIYF.

The J gene is TRBJ1-6, the V gene TRBV5-4; absent DNA, TCRdb's TRBD1 call cannot be checked. Germline V lookup: CDR1 SGHNT, CDR2 YYREEE (reference sequence). The CDR3 runs 14 residues. The CDR3 spells CASRPGTGNSPLHF.

V is TRBV5-1 and J is TRBJ2-5; TCRdb's D call of TRBD2 is untestable without DNA. Germline CDR1 SGHRS, CDR2 YFSETQ. The CDR3 runs 14 residues. CDR3 sequence: CASSLRGGEETQYF.